This TCR beta chain was recorded in a study of a mutant IDH1 vaccine in newly diagnosed glioma. Study details: Vaccination followed radiotherapy alone by 4-6 weeks, or accompanied temozolomide cycles.

The protocol was immunoSEQ multiplex PCR, while the TCRdb copy is restricted to in-frame clones and leaves out a portion. The repertoire includes approximately 44,000 clones, roughly 84% of them detected once, and 2% to 2.5% sits in the top ten. About this clone itself: Its antigen remains unknown.

The time point was: week 23, last vaccination. Each vaccine dose was 300 ug of mutant IDH1 20-mer peptide, with topical imiquimod. This CDR3 spans 13 amino acids. Losses at the gene ends were 6 bases for V and 5 bases for J; bases not matched to a gene: 4. Germline CDR1 is MGHDK and CDR2 is SYGVNS. The chain carries TRBV25-1 and TRBJ2-5; 9 bases match TRBD1. This clonotype was sampled from a woman younger than 35 with glioma. Some clones in this sample may be carry-over from other donors' samples. The source material was PBMCs, sampled from a glioma patient whose treatment included an IDH1 peptide vaccine. The CDR3 DNA is TGTGCCAGCAGCCTACAGGGGGCCGAGACCCAGTACTTC. This codes for CASSLQGAETQYF.